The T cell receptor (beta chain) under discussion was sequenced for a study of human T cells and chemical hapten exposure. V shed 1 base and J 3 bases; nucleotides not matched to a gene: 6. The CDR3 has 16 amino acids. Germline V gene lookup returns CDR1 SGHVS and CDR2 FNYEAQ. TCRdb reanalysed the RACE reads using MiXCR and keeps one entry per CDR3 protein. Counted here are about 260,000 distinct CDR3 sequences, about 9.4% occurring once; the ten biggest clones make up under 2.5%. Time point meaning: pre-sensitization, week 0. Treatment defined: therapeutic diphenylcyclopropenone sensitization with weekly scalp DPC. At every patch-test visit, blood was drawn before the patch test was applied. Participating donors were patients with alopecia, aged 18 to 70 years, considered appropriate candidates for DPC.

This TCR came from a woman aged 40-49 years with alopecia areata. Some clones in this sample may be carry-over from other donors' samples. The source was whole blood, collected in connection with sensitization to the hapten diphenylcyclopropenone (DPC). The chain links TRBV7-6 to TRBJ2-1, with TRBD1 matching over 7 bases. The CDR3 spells CASSLGGGADYNEQFF. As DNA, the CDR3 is TGTGCCAGCAGCTTAGGAGGGGGCGCGGACTACAATGAGCAGTTCTTC.